These 18 T cell receptor beta chains originate from one sample sequenced in a study of blood T cell repertoires in COVID-19. This table comes from immunoSEQ multiplex PCR, and its TCRdb copy is limited to in-frame clones, with some not included. The sample has 190,000 or so clones, over 80% seen once. The sequenced sample was peripheral blood. The receptors shown here come from a man aged 60 to 69 with COVID-19, enrolled during active disease.

The gene calls are TRBV5-4 and TRBJ2-7; 7 bases fit TRBD1. J lost 1 base, V lost 4 bases, and 8 bases had no gene match. This CDR3 contains 15 residues. The germline V gene has CDR1 SGHNT and CDR2 YYREEE (reference sequence). The DNA for the CDR3 is TGTGCCAGCAGCAACCAAAAGACAGGGTCCTACGAGCAGTACTTC. Residues: CASSNQKTGSYEQYF.

This chain joins TRBV5-5 and TRBJ2-7; D gene unclear. CDR3 length: 16 amino acids. The V gene's germline CDR1 is SGHKS and CDR2 YYEKEE (reference sequence). Trimming removed 0 bases at V and 3 bases at J, with 16 bases between. CDR3 nucleotides: TGTGCCAGCAGCTTGGGTACCTCTGCCCTATACTACGAGCAGTACTTC. Its protein is CASSLGTSALYYEQYF. Using reference TRBV5-5 and TRBJ2-7 for the parts outside the CDR3, the full variable domain is DAGVTQSPTHLIKTRGQQVTLRCSPISGHKSVSWYQQVLGQGPQFIFQYYEKEERGRGNFPDRFSARQFPNYSSELNVNALLLGDSALYLCASSLGTSALYYEQYFGPGTRLTVT.

On this clone itself: Other DNA sequences of this sample code for an identical CDR3. The CDR3 reads CASSFSGQGETQYF. The CDR3 coding sequence is TGTGCCAGCAGCTTCTCCGGACAGGGAGAGACCCAGTACTTC. The V and J genes are TRBV11-2 and TRBJ2-5; 8 bases fit TRBD1. The CDR3 is 14 residues long. J lost 4 bases, V lost 3 bases, and 4 bases had no gene match. Germline assignment: CDR1 SGHAT and CDR2 FQNNGV. The whole variable domain, remainder taken from reference TRBV11-2 and TRBJ2-5, is EAGVAQSPRYKIIEKRQSVAFWCNPISGHATLYWYQQILGQGPKLLIQFQNNGVVDDSQLPKDRFSAERLKGVDSTLKIQPAKLEDSAVYLCASSFSGQGETQYFGPGTRLLVL.

This clone showed up just once. This chain connects TRBV9 to TRBJ1-1; a weak D match, TRBD1 (6 bases). The CDR3 is 15 residues long. Trimming removed 0 bases at V and 1 base at J, with 10 bases between. Germline V gene data show CDR1 as SGDLS and CDR2 as YYNGEE. CDR3 amino acids: CASSVDRAPNTEAFF. CDR3 DNA sequence: TGTGCCAGCAGCGTAGACAGGGCCCCGAACACTGAAGCTTTCTTT. Filled out from reference TRBV9 and TRBJ1-1, the complete variable domain reads DSGVTQTPKHLITATGQRVTLRCSPRSGDLSVYWYQQSLDQGLQFLIQYYNGEERAKGNILERFSAQQFPDLHSELNLSSLELGDSALYFCASSVDRAPNTEAFFGQGTRLTVV.

The chain is built from TRBV28 and TRBJ1-4; 9 nucleotides agree with TRBD1. The CDR3 loop spans 15 amino acids. Germline V gene lookup returns CDR1 MDHEN and CDR2 SYDVKM. The V gene end was trimmed by 3 bases and the J gene end by 3 bases; junction bases not matched to a gene: 2. The CDR3 DNA sequence: TGTGCCAGCAGTTTTACAGGGGGCCCTAATGAAAAACTGTTTTTT. It yields the protein CASSFTGGPNEKLFF.

The rearrangement uses TRBV3-1 (or the pseudogene TRBV3-2) and TRBJ1-2, with D unclear. V was cut by 0 bases and J by 0 bases, with 5 bases left in between. Per the germline V gene, CDR1 is LGHDT and CDR2 is YNNKEL (reference sequence). The CDR3 runs to 14 residues. This CDR3 is CASSQDTANYGYTF. CDR3 DNA: TGTGCCAGCAGCCAAGATACGGCTAACTATGGCTACACCTTC.

V usage is TRBV19 and J usage is TRBJ1-1, with D possibly TRBD1 on 6 matching bases. The CDR3 contains 15 residues. The germline V and J ends were trimmed by 3 bases and 0 bases, with 11 bases remaining between them. Germline V lookup: CDR1 LNHDA, CDR2 SQIVND (reference sequence). The CDR3 region is CASSMFTGMNTEAFF. The CDR3 DNA sequence: TGTGCCAGTAGTATGTTTACAGGGATGAACACTGAAGCTTTCTTT.

The count of this clone is one. The chain combines TRBV6-5 with TRBJ1-1; the match to TRBD1 covers 7 bases. The CDR3 runs 14 residues. Germline assignment: CDR1 MNHEY and CDR2 SVGAGI. V shed 6 bases and J 1 base; nucleotides not matched to a gene: 5. In DNA, the CDR3 is TGTGCCAGCAGCCAGACAGGGTGGAACACTGAAGCTTTCTTT. Protein product: CASSQTGWNTEAFF.

The CDR3 here is CASSQLGGQSYEQYF. CDR3 sequence (DNA): TGTGCCAGCAGCCAACTAGGGGGACAGTCCTACGAGCAGTACTTC. The chain combines TRBV3-1 (or the pseudogene TRBV3-2) with TRBJ2-7, with TRBD1 identical over 7 bases. Germline V gives CDR1 LGHDT, CDR2 YNNKEL (reference sequence). J gave up 1 base and V 2 bases, and 5 bases lay outside the gene matches. The CDR3 spans 15 residues.

The chain has TRBV23-1 and TRBJ1-3, with a possible D match to TRBD1 (6 bases). TRBV23-1 is placed among ORFs of uncertain function. V lost 7 bases and J lost 4, with 20 bases in between. The CDR3 has 16 residues. CDR3 protein: CASNPPGATEGNTIYF. CDR3 sequence (DNA): TGCGCCAGCAACCCGCCAGGGGCAACTGAGGGAAACACCATATATTTT.

This chain uses TRBV3-1 (or the pseudogene TRBV3-2) with TRBJ2-3; D perhaps matches TRBD2 (5 bases). Per germline, CDR1 LGHDT and CDR2 YNNKEL (reference sequence). Trimming removed 4 bases at V and 11 bases at J, with 16 bases between. The CDR3 totals 13 residues. The CDR3 DNA sequence: TGTGCCAGCAGCCCTGTAATGGGAGCCATGCAGTATTTT. This translates into CASSPVMGAMQYF.

The gene calls are TRBV5-5 and TRBJ2-2, with D maybe TRBD1 (6 bases). Deletions cut 1 base from V and 5 bases from J, with 18 bases between. Germline V gives CDR1 SGHKS, CDR2 YYEKEE (reference sequence). This CDR3 has 17 residues. The CDR3 bases are TGTGCCAGCAGCTTGTGGCAGGGGTTGACCGGAACCGGGGAGCTGTTTTTT. Translating gives CASSLWQGLTGTGELFF.

The chain employs TRBV12-3 or TRBV12-4 and TRBJ2-7; 9 bases agree with TRBD1. This CDR3 comprises 13 residues. Losses at the gene ends were 5 bases for V and 2 bases for J; bases not matched to a gene: 1. CDR3 DNA: TGTGCCAGCAGTCGGACAGGGGCCTACGAGCAGTACTTC. Protein sequence: CASSRTGAYEQYF.

The genes are TRBV9 and TRBJ2-1; D is perhaps TRBD1 (6 bases). The V and J ends lost 3 bases and 2 bases respectively, with 18 bases between them. The CDR3 totals 17 residues. The germline V gene encodes CDR1 SGDLS and CDR2 YYNGEE. The CDR3 bases are TGTGCCAGCAGCGCCGGTCTACAGGGAAGGACCTACAATGAGCAGTTCTTC. It specifies CASSAGLQGRTYNEQFF.

The gene calls are TRBV19 and TRBJ1-4; D may be TRBD1 (6 bases). The V gene's germline CDR1 is LNHDA and CDR2 SQIVND (reference sequence). The CDR3 contains 17 residues. V gave up 5 bases and J gave up 4 bases, with 20 bases separating them. CDR3 in amino acids: CASSSTGYRDYNEKLFF. The CDR3 DNA reads as TGTGCCAGTAGTTCAACAGGGTACCGAGACTATAATGAAAAACTGTTTTTT.

CDR3 bases: TGTGCCAGCAGTGGGACAGGGGGTCTCGGTGAGCAGTTCTTC. Its translation: CASSGTGGLGEQFF. The V and J genes are TRBV2 and TRBJ2-1, with 10 bases matching TRBD1. The CDR3 runs 14 residues. Germline-derived CDR1 and CDR2 are SNHLY and FYNNEI. V shed 4 bases, J shed 9 bases, and the junction held 6 bases outside the gene matches.

V is TRBV7-2 and J is TRBJ2-7; 8 nucleotides align to TRBD1. The CDR3 covers 15 residues. CDR1 SGHTA and CDR2 FQGNSA come from the germline V gene. The V segment lost 5 bases and the J segment 0 bases; nucleotides outside the gene matches: 6. DNA for the CDR3: TGTGCCAGCAGCATGGGACAGGCCTTCTCCTACGAGCAGTACTTC. It encodes CASSMGQAFSYEQYF.

The chain links TRBV28 to TRBJ2-7; D is perhaps TRBD1 (5 bases). Trimming removed 5 bases from V and 3 bases from J, with 8 bases in between. Germline values: CDR1 MDHEN, CDR2 SYDVKM. This CDR3 is 12 amino acids long. The CDR3 nucleotides read TGTGCCAGCAGTCCCCAGGGCTACGAGCAGTACTTC. Translation gives CASSPQGYEQYF.